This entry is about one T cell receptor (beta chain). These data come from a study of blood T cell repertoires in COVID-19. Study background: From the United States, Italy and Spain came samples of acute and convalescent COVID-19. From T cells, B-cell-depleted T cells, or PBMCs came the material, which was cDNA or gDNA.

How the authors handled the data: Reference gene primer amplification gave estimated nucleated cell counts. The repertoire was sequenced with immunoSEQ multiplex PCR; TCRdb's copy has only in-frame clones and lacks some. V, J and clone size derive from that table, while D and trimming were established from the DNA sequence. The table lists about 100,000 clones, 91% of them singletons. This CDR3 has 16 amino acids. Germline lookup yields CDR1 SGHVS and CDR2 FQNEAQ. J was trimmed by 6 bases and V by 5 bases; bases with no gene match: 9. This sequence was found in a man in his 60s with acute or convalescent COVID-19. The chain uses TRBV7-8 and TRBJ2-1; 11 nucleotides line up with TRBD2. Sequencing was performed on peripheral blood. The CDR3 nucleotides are TGTGCCAGCAGCGGACGCCCCGGGACTAGCGGCAATGAGCAGTTCTTC. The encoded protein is CASSGRPGTSGNEQFF.